Only one count was recorded for the clone carrying this T cell receptor (beta chain). Measured with immunoSEQ multiplex PCR; TCRdb has only the in-frame clones, and not every one. This table holds about 200,000 clones, under 90% found once. Across under 25 US areas, participants ranged in age from roughly 18 to 95 years. V was trimmed by 2 bases and J by 7 bases, leaving 12 bases between them. Per the germline V gene, CDR1 is ENHRY and CDR2 is SYGVKD. The CDR3 runs 13 residues. The sample originates from a study of blood T cell repertoires in COVID-19. The chain couples TRBV10-3 to TRBJ2-7, with a tentative D call TRBD2 (7 bases). This clonotype originated in a woman aged 25 to 39 with acute COVID-19. The source material was PBMCs or T cells enriched from blood (not recorded which). CDR3 sequence reads: CAISEAGAEEQYF. The CDR3 DNA is TGTGCCATCAGTGAGGCGGGGGCGGAGGAGCAGTACTTC.